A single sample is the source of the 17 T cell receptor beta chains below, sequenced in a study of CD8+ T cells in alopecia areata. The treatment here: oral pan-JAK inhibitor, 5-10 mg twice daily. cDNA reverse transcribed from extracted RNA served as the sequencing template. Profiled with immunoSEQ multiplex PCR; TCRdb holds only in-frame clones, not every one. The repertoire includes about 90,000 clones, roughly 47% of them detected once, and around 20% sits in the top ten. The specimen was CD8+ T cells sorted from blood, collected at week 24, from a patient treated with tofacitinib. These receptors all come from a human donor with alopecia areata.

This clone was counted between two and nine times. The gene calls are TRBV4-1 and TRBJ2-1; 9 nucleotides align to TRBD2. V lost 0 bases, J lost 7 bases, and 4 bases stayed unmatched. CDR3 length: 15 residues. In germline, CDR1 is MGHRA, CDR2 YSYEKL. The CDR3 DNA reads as TGCGCCAGCAGCCAAGATGCAGCGGGAGGAAATGAGCAGTTCTTC. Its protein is CASSQDAAGGNEQFF.

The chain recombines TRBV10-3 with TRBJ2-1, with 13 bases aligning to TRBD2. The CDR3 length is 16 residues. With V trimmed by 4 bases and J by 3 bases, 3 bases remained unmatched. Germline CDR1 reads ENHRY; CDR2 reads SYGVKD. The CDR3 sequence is CAISGGLAGDYNEQFF. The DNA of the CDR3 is TGTGCCATCAGTGGTGGACTAGCGGGAGACTACAATGAGCAGTTCTTC.

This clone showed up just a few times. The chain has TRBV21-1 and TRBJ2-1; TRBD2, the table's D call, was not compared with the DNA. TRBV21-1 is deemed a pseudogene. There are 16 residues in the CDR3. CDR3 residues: CAIHSGRGPSYNEQFF. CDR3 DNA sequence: TGTGCCATTCACAGTGGGAGGGGTCCCTCCTACAATGAGCAGTTCTTC.

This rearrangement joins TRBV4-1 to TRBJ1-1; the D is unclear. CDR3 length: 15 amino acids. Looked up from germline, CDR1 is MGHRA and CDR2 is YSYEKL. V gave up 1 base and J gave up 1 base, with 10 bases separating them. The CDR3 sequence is CASSQGPQSNTEAFF. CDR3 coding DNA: TGCGCCAGCAGCCAAGGGCCCCAATCGAACACTGAAGCTTTCTTT.

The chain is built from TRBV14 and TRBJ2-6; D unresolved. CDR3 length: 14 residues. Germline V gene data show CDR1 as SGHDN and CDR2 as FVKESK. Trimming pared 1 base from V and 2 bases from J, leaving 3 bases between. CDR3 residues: CASSQGAGANVLTF. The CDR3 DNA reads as TGTGCCAGCAGCCAAGGGGCTGGGGCCAACGTCCTGACTTTC. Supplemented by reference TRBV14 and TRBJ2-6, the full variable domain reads EAGVTQFPSHSVIEKGQTVTLRCDPISGHDNLYWYRRVMGKEIKFLLHFVKESKQDESGMPNNRFLAERTGGTYSTLKVQPAELEDSGVYFCASSQGAGANVLTFGAGSRLTVL.

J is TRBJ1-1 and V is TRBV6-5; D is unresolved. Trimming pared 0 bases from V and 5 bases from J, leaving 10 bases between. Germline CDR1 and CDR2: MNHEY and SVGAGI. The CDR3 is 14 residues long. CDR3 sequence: CASSYSVGGTEAFF. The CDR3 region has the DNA TGTGCCAGCAGTTACTCTGTGGGAGGGACTGAAGCTTTCTTT.

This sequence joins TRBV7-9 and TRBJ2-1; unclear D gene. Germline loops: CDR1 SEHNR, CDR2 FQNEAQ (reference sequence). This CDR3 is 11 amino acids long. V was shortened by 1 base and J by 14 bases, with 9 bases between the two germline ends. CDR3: CASSLGQWEFF. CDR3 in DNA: TGTGCCAGCAGCTTAGGGCAGTGGGAGTTCTTC.

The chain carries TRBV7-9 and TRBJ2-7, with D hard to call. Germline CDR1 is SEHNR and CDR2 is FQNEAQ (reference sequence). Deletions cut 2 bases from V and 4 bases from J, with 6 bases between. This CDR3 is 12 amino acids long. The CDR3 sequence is CASSLIKYEQYF. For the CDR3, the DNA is TGTGCCAGCAGCTTAATAAAATACGAGCAGTACTTC.

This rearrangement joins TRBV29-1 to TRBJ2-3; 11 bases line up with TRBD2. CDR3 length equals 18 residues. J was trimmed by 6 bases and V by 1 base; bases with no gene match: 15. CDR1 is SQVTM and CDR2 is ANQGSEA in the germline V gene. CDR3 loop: CSVEGGTSGPYSFDTQYF. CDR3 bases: TGCAGCGTTGAAGGGGGGACTAGCGGTCCATACAGTTTTGATACGCAGTATTTT.

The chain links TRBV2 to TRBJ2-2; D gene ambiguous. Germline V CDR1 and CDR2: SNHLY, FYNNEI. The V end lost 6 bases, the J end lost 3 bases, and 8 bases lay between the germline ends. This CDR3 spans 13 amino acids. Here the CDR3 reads CASSETDTGELFF. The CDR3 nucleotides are TGTGCCAGCAGCGAAACGGACACCGGGGAGCTGTTTTTT.

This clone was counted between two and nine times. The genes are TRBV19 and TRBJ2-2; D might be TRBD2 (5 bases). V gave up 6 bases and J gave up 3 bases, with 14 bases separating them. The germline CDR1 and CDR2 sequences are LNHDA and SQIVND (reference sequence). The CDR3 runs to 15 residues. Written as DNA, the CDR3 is TGTGCCAGTAGAGACTACGACGGGTACACCGGGGAGCTGTTTTTT. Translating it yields CASRDYDGYTGELFF.

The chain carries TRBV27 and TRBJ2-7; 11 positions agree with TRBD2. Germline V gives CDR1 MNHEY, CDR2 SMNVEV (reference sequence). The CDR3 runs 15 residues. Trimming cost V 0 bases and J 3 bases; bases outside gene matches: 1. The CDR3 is CASSLSTSGSYEQYF. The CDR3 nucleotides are TGTGCCAGCAGTTTATCTACTAGCGGGAGCTACGAGCAGTACTTC.

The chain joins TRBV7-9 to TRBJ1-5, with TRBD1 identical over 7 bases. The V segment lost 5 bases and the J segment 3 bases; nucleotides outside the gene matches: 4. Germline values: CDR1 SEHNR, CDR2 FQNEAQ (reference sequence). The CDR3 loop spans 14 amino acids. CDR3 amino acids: CASSPDRFNQPQHF. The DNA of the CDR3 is TGTGCCAGCAGCCCGGACAGGTTCAATCAGCCCCAGCATTTT.

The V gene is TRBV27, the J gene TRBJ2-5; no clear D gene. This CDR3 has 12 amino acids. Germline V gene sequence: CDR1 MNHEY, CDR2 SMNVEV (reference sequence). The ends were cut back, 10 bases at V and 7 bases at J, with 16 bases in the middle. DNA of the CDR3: TGTGCCACCGCCGACACAATAGGGACCCAGTACTTC. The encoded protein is CATADTIGTQYF.

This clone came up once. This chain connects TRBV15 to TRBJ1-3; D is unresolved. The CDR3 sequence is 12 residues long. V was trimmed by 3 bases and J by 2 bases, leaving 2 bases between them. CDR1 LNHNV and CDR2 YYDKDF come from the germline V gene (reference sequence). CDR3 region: CATSRTGNTIYF. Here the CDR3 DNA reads TGTGCCACCAGCAGGACTGGAAACACCATATATTTT.

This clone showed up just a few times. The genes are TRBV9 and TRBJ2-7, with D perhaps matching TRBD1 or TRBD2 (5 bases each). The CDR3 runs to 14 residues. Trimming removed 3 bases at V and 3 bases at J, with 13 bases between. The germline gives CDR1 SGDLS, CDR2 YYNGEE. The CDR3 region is CASSGARGLYEQYF. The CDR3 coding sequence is TGTGCCAGCAGCGGGGCCCGGGGCCTCTACGAGCAGTACTTC.

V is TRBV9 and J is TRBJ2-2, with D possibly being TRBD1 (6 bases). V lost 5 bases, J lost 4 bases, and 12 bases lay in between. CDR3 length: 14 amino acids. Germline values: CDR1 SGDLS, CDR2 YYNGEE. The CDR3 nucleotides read TGTGCCAGCAGTAGGCAGGGGCTCACCGGGGAGCTGTTTTTT. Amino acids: CASSRQGLTGELFF.